This T cell receptor (beta chain) originates from a study of blood T cell repertoires in COVID-19. Clones were read by immunoSEQ multiplex PCR, and TCRdb kept only the in-frame ones, dropping some. There are a few hundred thousand clones in the sample; roughly 87% occur only once, and just under 1% lies in the top ten. Germline CDR1 reads LGHNA; CDR2 reads YSLEER. CDR3 length: 14 residues. V shed 4 bases and J shed 2 bases, with 9 bases lying between them. The chain is built from TRBV4-3 and TRBJ1-5; no reliable D call. The sample was PBMCs or T cells enriched from blood (not recorded which). The TCR originated in a woman aged 25 to 39 who had recovered from COVID-19. In nucleotides, the CDR3 is TGCGCCAGCAGCCCTAGAGTGGGCAATCAGCCCCAGCATTTT. Its translation is CASSPRVGNQPQHF.